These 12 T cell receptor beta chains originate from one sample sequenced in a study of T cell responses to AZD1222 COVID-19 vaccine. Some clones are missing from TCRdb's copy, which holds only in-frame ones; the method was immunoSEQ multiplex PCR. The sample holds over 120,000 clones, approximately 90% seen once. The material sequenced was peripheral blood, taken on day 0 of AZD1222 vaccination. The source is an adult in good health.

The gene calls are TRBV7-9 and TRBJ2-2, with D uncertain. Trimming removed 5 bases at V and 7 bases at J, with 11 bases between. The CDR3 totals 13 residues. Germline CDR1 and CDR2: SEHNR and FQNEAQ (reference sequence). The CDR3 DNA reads TGTGCCAGCAGCCTGGAAAGCCACGGGGAGCTGTTTTTT. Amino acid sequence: CASSLESHGELFF. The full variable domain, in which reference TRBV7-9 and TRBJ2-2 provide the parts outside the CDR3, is DTGVSQNPRHKITKRGQNVTFRCDPISEHNRLYWYRQTLGQGPEFLTYFQNEAQLEKSRLLSDRFSAERPKGSFSTLEIQRTEQGDSAMYLCASSLESHGELFFGEGSRLTVL.

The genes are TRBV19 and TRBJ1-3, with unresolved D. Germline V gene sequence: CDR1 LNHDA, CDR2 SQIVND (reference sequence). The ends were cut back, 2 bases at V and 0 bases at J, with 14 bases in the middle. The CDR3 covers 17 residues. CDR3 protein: CASSIIMASLSGNTIYF. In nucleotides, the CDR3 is TGTGCCAGTAGTATAATAATGGCAAGCCTCTCTGGAAACACCATATATTTT.

CDR3 loop: CASSLETEPQHF. CDR3 nucleotides: TGTGCCAGCAGTTTAGAAACAGAGCCCCAGCATTTT. The chain combines TRBV12-3 or TRBV12-4 with TRBJ1-5; D not certain. The germline V and J ends were trimmed by 1 base and 8 bases, with 6 bases remaining between them. This CDR3 has 12 residues.

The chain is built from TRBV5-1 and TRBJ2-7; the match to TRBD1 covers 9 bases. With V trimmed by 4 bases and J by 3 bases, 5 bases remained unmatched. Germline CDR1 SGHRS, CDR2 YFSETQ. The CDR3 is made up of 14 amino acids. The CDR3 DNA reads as TGCGCCAGCAGCCCTGGGACAGGGAACTACGAGCAGTACTTC. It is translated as CASSPGTGNYEQYF.

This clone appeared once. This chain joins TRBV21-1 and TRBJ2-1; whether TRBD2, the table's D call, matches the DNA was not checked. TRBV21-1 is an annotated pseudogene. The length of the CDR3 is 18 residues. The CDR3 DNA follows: TGTGCCAGCAGCCCCCTGACTAGCGGGGGGGCTCCGGTGGATGAGCAGTTCTTC. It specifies CASSPLTSGGAPVDEQFF.

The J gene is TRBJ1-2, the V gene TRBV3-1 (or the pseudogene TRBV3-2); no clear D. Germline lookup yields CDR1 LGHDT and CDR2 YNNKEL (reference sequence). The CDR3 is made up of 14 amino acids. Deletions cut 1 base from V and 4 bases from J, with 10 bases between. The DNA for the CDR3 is TGTGCCAGCAGCCAAGGACGGGAGACCTATGGCTACACCTTC. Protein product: CASSQGRETYGYTF.

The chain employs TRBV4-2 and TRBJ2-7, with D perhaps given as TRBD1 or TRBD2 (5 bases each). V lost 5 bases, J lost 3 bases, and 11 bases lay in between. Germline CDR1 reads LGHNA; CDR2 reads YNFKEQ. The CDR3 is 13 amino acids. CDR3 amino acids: CASSEGAGYEQYF. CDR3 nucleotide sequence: TGTGCCAGCAGCGAAGGGGCGGGCTACGAGCAGTACTTC.

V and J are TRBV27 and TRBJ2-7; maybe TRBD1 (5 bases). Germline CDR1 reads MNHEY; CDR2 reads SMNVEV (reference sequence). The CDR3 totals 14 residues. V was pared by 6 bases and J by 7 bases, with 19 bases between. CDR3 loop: CASRPSWTSQEQYF. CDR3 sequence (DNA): TGTGCCAGCAGACCCAGCTGGACATCTCAGGAGCAGTACTTC.

This CDR3 is CAISGTVTYEQYF. The CDR3 DNA follows: TGTGCCATCAGTGGGACGGTCACCTACGAGCAGTACTTC. The rearrangement links TRBV10-3 to TRBJ2-7; no clear D. Germline assignment: CDR1 ENHRY and CDR2 SYGVKD. The length of the CDR3 is 13 residues. Trimming took off 4 bases at V and 2 bases at J, with 9 bases between the two ends.

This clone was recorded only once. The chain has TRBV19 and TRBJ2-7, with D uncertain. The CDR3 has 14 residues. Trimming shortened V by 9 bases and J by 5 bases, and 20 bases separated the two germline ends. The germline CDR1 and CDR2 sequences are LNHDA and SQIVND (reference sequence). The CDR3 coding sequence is TGTGCCAGCAAAACCCATTCGCACTCAGACGAGCAGTACTTC. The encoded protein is CASKTHSHSDEQYF.

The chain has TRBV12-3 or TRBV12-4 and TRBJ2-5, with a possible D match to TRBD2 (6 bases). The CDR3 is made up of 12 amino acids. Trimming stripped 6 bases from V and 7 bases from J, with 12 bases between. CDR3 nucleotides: TGTGCCAGCAGCAGGACTACCATGACCCAGTACTTC. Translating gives CASSRTTMTQYF.

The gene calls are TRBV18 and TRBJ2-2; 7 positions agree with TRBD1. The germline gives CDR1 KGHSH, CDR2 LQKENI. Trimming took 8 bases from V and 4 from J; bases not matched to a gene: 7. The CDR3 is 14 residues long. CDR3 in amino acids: CASKPGQSTGELFF. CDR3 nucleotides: TGTGCCAGCAAACCGGGACAGAGCACCGGGGAGCTGTTTTTT.